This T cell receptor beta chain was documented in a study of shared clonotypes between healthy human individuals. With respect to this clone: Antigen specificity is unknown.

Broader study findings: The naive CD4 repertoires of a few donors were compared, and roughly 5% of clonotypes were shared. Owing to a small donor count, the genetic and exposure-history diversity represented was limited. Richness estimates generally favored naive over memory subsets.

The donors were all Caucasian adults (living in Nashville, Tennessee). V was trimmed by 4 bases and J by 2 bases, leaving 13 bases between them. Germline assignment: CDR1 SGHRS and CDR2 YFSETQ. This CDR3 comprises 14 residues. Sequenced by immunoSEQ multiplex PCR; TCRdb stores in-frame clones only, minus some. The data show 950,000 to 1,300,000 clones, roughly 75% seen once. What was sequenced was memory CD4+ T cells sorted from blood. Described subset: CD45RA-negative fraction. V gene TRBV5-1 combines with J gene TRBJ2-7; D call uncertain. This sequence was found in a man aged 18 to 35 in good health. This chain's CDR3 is CASSRPEQPYEQYF. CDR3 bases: TGCGCCAGCAGCCGACCCGAGCAACCCTACGAGCAGTACTTC.